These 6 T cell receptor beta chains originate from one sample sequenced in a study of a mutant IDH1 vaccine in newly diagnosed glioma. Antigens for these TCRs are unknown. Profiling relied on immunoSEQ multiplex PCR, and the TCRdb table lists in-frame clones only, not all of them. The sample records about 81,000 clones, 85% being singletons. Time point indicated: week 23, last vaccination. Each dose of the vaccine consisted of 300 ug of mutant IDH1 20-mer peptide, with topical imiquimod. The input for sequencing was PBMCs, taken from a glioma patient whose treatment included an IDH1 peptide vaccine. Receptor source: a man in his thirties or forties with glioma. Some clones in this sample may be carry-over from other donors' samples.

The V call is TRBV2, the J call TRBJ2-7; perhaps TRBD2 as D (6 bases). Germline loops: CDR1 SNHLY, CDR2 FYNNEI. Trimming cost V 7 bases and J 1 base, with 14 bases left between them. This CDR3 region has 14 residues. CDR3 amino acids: CASKFGGPSYEQYF. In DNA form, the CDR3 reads TGTGCCAGCAAATTCGGGGGTCCTTCCTACGAGCAGTACTTC.

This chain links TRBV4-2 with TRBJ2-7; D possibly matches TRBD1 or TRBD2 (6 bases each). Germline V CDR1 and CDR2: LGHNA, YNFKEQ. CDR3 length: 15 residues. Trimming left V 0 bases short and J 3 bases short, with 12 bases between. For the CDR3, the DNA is TGTGCCAGCAGCCAAGAAACTGGGGGGCTCTACGAGCAGTACTTC. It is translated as CASSQETGGLYEQYF.

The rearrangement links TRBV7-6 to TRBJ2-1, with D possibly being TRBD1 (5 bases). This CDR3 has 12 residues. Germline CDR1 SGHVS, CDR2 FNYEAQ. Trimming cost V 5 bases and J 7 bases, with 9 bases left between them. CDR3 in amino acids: CASSLGRNEQFF. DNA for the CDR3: TGTGCCAGCAGCCTGGGGCGGAATGAGCAGTTCTTC.

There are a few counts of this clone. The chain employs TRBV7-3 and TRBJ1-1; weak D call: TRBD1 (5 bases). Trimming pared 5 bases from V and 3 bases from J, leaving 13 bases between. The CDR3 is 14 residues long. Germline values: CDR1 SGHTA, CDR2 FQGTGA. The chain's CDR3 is CASSQEGRDTEAFF. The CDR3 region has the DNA TGTGCCAGCAGCCAGGAGGGCAGGGACACTGAAGCTTTCTTT.

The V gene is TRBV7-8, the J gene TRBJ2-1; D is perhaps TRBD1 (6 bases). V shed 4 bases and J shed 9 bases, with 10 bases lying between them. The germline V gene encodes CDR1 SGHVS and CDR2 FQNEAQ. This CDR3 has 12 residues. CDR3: CASSSYRAEQFF. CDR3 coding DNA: TGTGCCAGCAGCTCATACAGGGCTGAGCAGTTCTTC.

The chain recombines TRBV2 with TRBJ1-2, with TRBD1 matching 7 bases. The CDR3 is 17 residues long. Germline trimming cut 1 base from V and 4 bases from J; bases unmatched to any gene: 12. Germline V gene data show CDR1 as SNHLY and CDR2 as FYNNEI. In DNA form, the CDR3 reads TGTGCCAGCAGTGAAGAATACATACGGACAGGCGTCTATGGCTACACCTTC. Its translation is CASSEEYIRTGVYGYTF.